These T cell receptor beta chains were read from a single sample in a study of radiotherapy plus CTLA-4 blockade in lung cancer. The table came from immunoSEQ multiplex PCR; TCRdb's copy has only in-frame clones and leaves some out. The table has 12,000 to 15,000 clones, under 75% seen once. The sequences come from peripheral blood, collected from a patient treated with radiotherapy plus ipilimumab. These receptors were obtained from a human donor with non-small cell lung cancer whose response to radiotherapy plus ipilimumab could not be evaluated. The CDR3 runs from the conserved cysteine through the conserved F or W. Fields, in order: J gene, CDR3 length, clone size, D gene, V gene, CDR3 protein, CDR3 DNA. A D gene is named only where the DNA matches it firmly. Size is omitted from some rows. Given values are once, few, many or a class for expanded clones.

TRBJ2-7 | 12 | NA | NA | TRBV7-3 | CASSDNRAEQYF | TGTGCCAGCAGCGATAACAGGGCCGAGCAGTACTTC
TRBJ2-3 | 15 | NA | NA | TRBV19 | CASRPPGLSTDTQYF | TGTGCCAGTAGACCTCCGGGACTTAGCACAGATACGCAGTATTTT
TRBJ1-1 | 13 | NA | TRBD1 | TRBV6-6 | CASRDDRVTEAFF | TGTGCCAGCAGGGACGACAGGGTGACCGAAGCTTTCTTT
TRBJ1-2 | 13 | NA | TRBD1 | TRBV5-6 | CASSPDRGNGYTF | TGTGCCAGCAGCCCGGACAGGGGTAATGGCTACACCTTC
TRBJ1-2 | 14 | once | TRBD1 | TRBV5-4 | CASSTRQGDLGYTF | TGTGCCAGCAGCACCAGACAGGGAGACCTTGGCTACACCTTC
TRBJ2-7 | 13 | NA | TRBD1 | TRBV30 | CAWSAGTAYEQYF | TGTGCCTGGAGTGCAGGGACAGCCTACGAGCAGTACTTC
TRBJ2-7 | 14 | few | NA | TRBV25-1 | CASSSTGQTYEQYF | TGTGCCAGCAGTAGTACAGGACAAACCTACGAGCAGTACTTC
TRBJ1-1 | 15 | NA | TRBD1 | TRBV28 | CASSLSRTGNTEAFF | TGTGCCAGCAGTTTATCCCGGACAGGGAACACTGAAGCTTTCTTT
TRBJ1-3 | 14 | few | NA | TRBV7-8 | CASSLYGAGNTIYF | TGTGCCAGCAGCTTATACGGGGCTGGAAACACCATATATTTT
TRBJ1-1 | 14 | medium-sized | NA | TRBV7-3 | CASSSLGGGTEAFF | TGTGCCAGCAGTTCCTTAGGGGGGGGCACTGAAGCTTTCTTT
TRBJ1-2 | 14 | NA | NA | TRBV5-6 | CASSLPTEINGYTF | TGTGCCAGCAGCTTGCCCACAGAGATAAATGGCTACACCTTC
TRBJ1-1 | 13 | NA | NA | TRBV6-6 | CASSNREGNEAFF | TGTGCCAGCAGTAACAGGGAGGGGAATGAAGCTTTCTTT
TRBJ1-5 | 16 | few | TRBD1 | TRBV30 | CAWRTGRTSRKSAPAF | TGTGCCTGGAGGACAGGGCGGACTTCGAGAAAATCAGCCCCAGCATTT
TRBJ2-3 | 13 | NA | TRBD2 | TRBV27 | CASSSTLAGMQYF | TGTGCCAGCAGTTCGACATTAGCGGGGATGCAGTATTTT
TRBJ2-1 | 13 | NA | NA | TRBV15 | CATSRGDGNEQFF | TGTGCCACCAGCAGAGGAGACGGGAATGAGCAGTTCTTC
TRBJ2-4 | 15 | NA | NA | TRBV18 | CASSPTTSAKNIQYF | TGTGCCAGCTCACCAACCACTTCAGCCAAAAACATTCAGTACTTC
TRBJ1-5 | 15 | NA | NA | TRBV15 | CATSRAGGDMQPQHF | TGTGCCACCAGCAGAGCTGGGGGGGATATGCAGCCCCAGCATTTT
TRBJ2-2 | 15 | NA | NA | TRBV7-9 | CASSLRGGVAGELFF | TGTGCCAGCAGCTTACGGGGTGGTGTGGCCGGGGAGCTGTTTTTT
TRBJ1-1 | 13 | NA | NA | TRBV7-9 | CASSRIGDTEAFF | TGTGCCAGCAGCCGTATAGGGGACACTGAAGCTTTCTTT
TRBJ1-5 | 15 | NA | TRBD1 | TRBV6-6 | CASSYSNRGYQPQHF | TGTGCCAGCAGTTACTCGAACAGGGGGTATCAGCCCCAGCATTTT
TRBJ1-1 | 13 | NA | TRBD1 | TRBV30 | CAWAGTGATEAFF | TGTGCCTGGGCCGGGACAGGGGCCACTGAAGCTTTCTTT
TRBJ2-1 | 21 | NA | TRBD2 | TRBV27 | CASSLTWTSGGHPVSYNEQFF | TGTGCCAGCAGTCTCACCTGGACTAGCGGGGGCCACCCTGTCTCCTACAATGAGCAGTTCTTC
TRBJ2-7 | 16 | once | TRBD2 | TRBV4-1 | CASSQVSAGGSYEQYF | TGCGCCAGCAGCCAAGTGTCCGCGGGGGGATCCTACGAGCAGTACTTC